A single T cell receptor beta chain is shown here with its context. Its antigen remains undetermined. No quality values exist for individual bases; no much larger clone is one base distant. The cohort was made up of 650 to 700 healthy bone marrow donors. Cohort members were all nominally healthy when sampled, although unrecorded immune exposures were likely present. The donor tested CMV seronegative and was one of the 352 seronegative cohort members. Every donor gave a peripheral blood sample, and the peripheral blood mononuclear cells from that sample were used for TCR beta sequencing. The Qiagen DNeasy Blood Extraction Kit was used to extract genomic DNA from the blood cell samples. Receptors were amplified or captured by the immunoSEQ multiplex PCR assay. A mixture of 60 forward primers for TCR Vbeta segments and 13 reverse primers for TCR Jbeta segments was used in the multiplex PCR. The CDR3 region of rearranged TCR beta genes was amplified from genomic DNA with a multiplex PCR assay. Amplified TCR beta libraries were sequenced as 87-base-pair reads on the Illumina HiSeq System. Processing in the source paper ran as follows. Across the 670 or so repertoires, a later analysis counted tens of millions of unique TCR beta chains, 9.5 million to 12 million of which were shared by at least two donors. Raw reads were error-corrected and collapsed into unique sequences with a nearest-neighbor algorithm that merged closely related sequences to remove PCR and sequencing errors. To assign V, D and J gene segments, CDR3 sequences were aligned to IMGT reference sequences. Each retained sequence needed at least a six-nucleotide match to both a V gene segment and a J gene segment. Rearrangements were called productive when the CDR3 lacked stop codons and stayed in frame with V and J; all others were non-productive. Following IMGT convention, CDR3 was defined as the stretch from the second conserved V-encoded cysteine to the conserved J-encoded phenylalanine. The earlier analysis of about 570 of the donors excluded any sequence lacking an unambiguous match to a single V gene segment. An earlier analysis of a few hundred of the donors classified V segments as functional when productive rearrangements were above 56.7% and as segregating when the standard deviation between donors was above 5%. A statistical classification framework was developed to diagnose cytomegalovirus status using the catalog of TCR beta chain sequences. In a later analysis, TCR nucleotide sequences were compared against IMGT/GENE-DB human TR gene sequences so that V and J genes could be assigned. The TCRdist pipeline was used in a later analysis to assign CDR3 sequences and most-parsimonious VDJ recombination scenarios. A later analysis defined each TCR beta chain by its CDR3 amino acid sequence plus V-gene family, and excluded reads lacking a unique V-gene family. As a way to deal with suspected cross-contamination and a sequencing artifact, a later analysis dropped 500 to 700 nucleotide sequences that were highly shared and had low generation probability. In a later analysis, a clonal expansion index was calculated for each public chain from normalized within-repertoire ranks of inferred template counts. Generation probabilities in a later analysis came from a VDJ recombination model fitted to out-of-frame rearrangements, and those results were checked against IGoR. A later analysis scored TCR-TCR, TCR-HLA and TCR-CMV co-occurrence with hypergeometric tests, applying a repertoire-size bias correction to TCR pairs. In a later analysis, false discovery rates were estimated by permuting HLA or CMV assignments 20 times. In a later analysis, co-occurring TCRs were grouped using DBSCAN, and TCRdist sequence similarity was added for clustering within HLA-allele-positive subsets. Repertoires with fewer than 30,000 or more than 120,000 public chains were left out of co-occurrence clustering, as were several repertoires with anomalous nucleotide sharing. Sourced from immuneACCESS, this table was stored by TCRdb with only in-frame sequences that have V and J called. A share of the clones is absent; for the studies checked, an unresolved V gene accounts for under half, and the remainder has no known explanation. That table furnishes V, J and clone size, whereas the DNA furnished D and trimming. The sample table contains tens of thousands of clones; only one count was recorded for roughly 79% of them. The ten largest account for approximately 1.4% of the sample.

CDR1 KGHSH and CDR2 LQKENI are derived from the germline V gene. The CDR3 measures 16 amino acids from cysteine to phenylalanine. The CDR3 DNA has 48 bases and is translated from base 1. Between the V and J ends, shortened by 3 bases and 2 bases respectively, the junction contains 16 bases. These data are taken from a study of cytomegalovirus exposure and HLA in healthy donors (dated by TCRdb to the late 2010s). Broadly, across the study: An earlier analysis of approximately 550 of the donors reported more than 250 Gb of sequence data and 117 million unique TCR beta sequences from about 180 million T cells. In addition to the first cohort of approximately 670 subjects, a separate validation cohort of approximately 120 different subjects was used. Genome-wide SNP genotypes for about 60% of the roughly 700 donors were used in a later genetic analysis, which treated that subset as a discovery cohort. HLA typing covered class I and class II loci at four-digit resolution. Rather than using new phenotypic data, the later analysis identified candidate immune exposures from TCR beta sequences and from how often those sequences occurred across donors. The T cell repertoires of 666 subjects were profiled by immunosequencing and related to cytomegalovirus serostatus. About 280 gigabases of sequencing data and approximately 92 million unique TCR sequences made up an early release that covered around 640 HLA-typed donors. The study aimed to test whether cataloging public T cell receptors could reveal signatures of past pathogen exposure. A handful of DR-DQ haplotypes were handled as single units for association and clustering because linkage in the cohort was strong. Typing coverage varied by locus: roughly 620-640 donors for A, B, C, DRB1 and DQB1; approximately 500 for DQA1; 600 to 610 for DPA1; approximately 490 for DPB1. In an earlier analysis of roughly 540 of the donors, high-throughput TCR beta sequencing was used to judge whether each TCR beta V gene segment behaved as functional or pseudogenic. On average, 235,054 unique TCR beta nucleotide sequences were sequenced per donor among 398 genotyped donors of the cohort, with roughly 18% of those sequences being non-productive. Of the 350 to 450 genotyped donors, roughly 85% fell in the genetic ancestry cluster associated with self-reported Caucasian donors. All discovery cohort repertoires had been generated on a single sequencing platform. A later analysis re-examined previously published TCR beta repertoires from just over 650 donors and added high-resolution HLA genotyping to investigate patterns of TCR occurrence. Donor age, sex, ethnicity and CMV serostatus were collected together with the repertoire data. To predict cytomegalovirus infection status, the study brought together high-throughput TCR immunosequencing, statistical association of individual TCRs with disease status, and machine learning. General study outcomes and caveats: An earlier analysis of some 590 of the donors showed that most TCR beta V segments appeared in productive rearrangements either about 87% or about 30% of the time, which broadly matched IMGT annotations. Compared with equally common non-associated chains, HLA-associated TCR beta chains in a later analysis were more clonally expanded and had lower generation probabilities. Across donors, most TCR sequences were observed very rarely, whereas some public TCRs were present in many individuals. A further reported finding was that TCR beta sequences accurately predicted the HLA-A and HLA-B alleles for most subjects in the first cohort. For the cohort, immune exposure information was limited to CMV serostatus. A later analysis reported that several top co-occurrence clusters appeared linked to parvovirus B19, influenza, CMV and Epstein-Barr virus. Seventeen rarely observed V segments, including chromosome 9 orphons, were excluded from the earlier analysis of a few hundred of the donors because counts were too low. Some IMGT-functional V segments, including TRBV6-2 and TRBV6-3, could not be distinguished by the 87-base-pair reads and were therefore excluded. Because HLA typing was missing for some donors at each locus, association tests included only the typed subset. The classifier was reported to diagnose cytomegalovirus status with high specificity and sensitivity in both the original and validation cohorts. This cohort had only TCR beta chains sequenced, and the lack of alpha or paired-chain data limited which features could be detected. Linkage disequilibrium might explain the correlated functional status among segregating V segments, but an unknown experimental factor could not be ruled out. Three of the identified cytomegalovirus-associated TCR beta chains were confirmed in vitro to be specific for cytomegalovirus antigens. According to a later genetic analysis, donors in an Asian-associated ancestry cluster had fewer N-insertions in productive TCRs than the roughly 660-donor mean. According to a later analysis, TCR association rates differed among HLA loci, with DRB1 alleles showing the most associated TCRs and HLA-C alleles showing the fewest. When HLA alleles, especially DR and DQ, strongly co-occurred, TCR associations were difficult to assign to individual alleles. Presence/absence analyses assumed roughly uniform sequencing depth across donors, an assumption that may not hold. At a false discovery rate of 0.05, a later analysis linked some 17,000 TCR beta sequences to specific HLA alleles. V-gene and J-gene trimming of TCR beta chains was associated with a missense DCLRE1C variant in a later genetic analysis, and the association was replicated in an independent cohort. In the study, about 150 TCR beta chains were listed as associated with cytomegalovirus. The authors suggested that the approach could potentially be extended to other disease states and immunological phenotypes. Most CMV-associated TCR beta chains appeared to be HLA-restricted in a later analysis, and the HLA associations seemed to be driven largely by CMV exposure. A cluster of highly shared sequence variants was judged likely to be a technical artifact of the sequencing pipeline.

The sequenced material came from PBMCs. The TCR sequence derives from a male donor in good health and CMV-seronegative. The rearrangement joined TRBV18 to TRBJ1-1, with no reliable assignment of the D segment. The CDR3 region reads CASSPLGSRSNTEAFF. The DNA sequence is as follows: TGTGCCAGCTCACCCTTGGGGAGTAGAAGTAACACTGAAGCTTTCTTT.